These T cell receptor beta chains were read from a single sample in a study of cytotoxic CD8 clonotypes in ibrutinib-treated CLL. Produced via immunoSEQ multiplex PCR; TCRdb's table is partial and in-frame only. The sample yields 35,000 to 45,000 clones, about 70% seen once. The sequencing here drew on PBMCs, taken at disease progression, from a patient treated with ibrutinib. The receptors derive from a human donor with chronic lymphocytic leukemia. The CDR3 runs from the conserved cysteine through the conserved F or W. The D gene is left open where the match is weak. Size values are once, few and many counts, or a class for expanded clones, and some rows have none.

v_gene,abundance,j_gene,d_gene,CDR3aa,CDR3nt
TRBV15,.,TRBJ2-3,.,CATSRGGTDTQYF,TGTGCCACCAGCAGAGGGGGCACAGATACGCAGTATTTT
TRBV5-6,.,TRBJ2-5,.,CASSSRTAGETQYF,TGTGCCAGCAGCTCAAGGACAGCGGGGGAGACCCAGTACTTC
TRBV7-9,.,TRBJ1-1,.,CASSPPRPLNTEAFF,TGTGCCAGCAGCCCCCCGCGACCTTTGAACACTGAAGCTTTCTTT
TRBV5-1,.,TRBJ1-4,.,CASSLDSHNEKLFF,TGCGCCAGCAGCTTGGACAGTCATAATGAAAAACTGTTTTTT
TRBV7-9,.,TRBJ2-1,TRBD2,CASSPPGTSGYNEQFF,TGTGCCAGCAGCCCCCCTGGGACTAGCGGCTACAATGAGCAGTTCTTC
TRBV5-4,.,TRBJ2-7,.,CASSGGIAQATYEQYF,TGTGCCAGCAGCGGGGGGATCGCACAGGCCACCTACGAGCAGTACTTC
TRBV2,.,TRBJ1-1,.,CASTKGYTEAFF,TGTGCCAGCACCAAGGGGTACACTGAAGCTTTCTTT
TRBV5-1,.,TRBJ1-1,.,CASRATGLGGTEAFF,TGCGCCAGCAGGGCCACAGGTTTGGGGGGCACTGAAGCTTTCTTT
TRBV5-6,once,TRBJ2-5,TRBD2,CASSTTSGGYPETQYF,TGTGCCAGCAGCACAACTAGCGGGGGGTACCCAGAGACCCAGTACTTC
TRBV6-6,.,TRBJ1-2,.,CASSYRGFEGYTF,TGTGCCAGCAGTTACCGGGGTTTCGAGGGCTACACCTTC
TRBV29-1,.,TRBJ1-1,.,CSVAQGRAEAFF,TGCAGCGTTGCCCAGGGTAGGGCTGAAGCTTTCTTT
TRBV27,.,TRBJ2-1,TRBD2,CASSPGGLAGGAYNEQFF,TGTGCCAGCAGTCCTGGGGGACTAGCGGGGGGGGCATACAATGAGCAGTTCTTC
TRBV21-1,.,TRBJ2-2,.,CASSKSTGDSIRTGELFF,TGTGCCAGCAGCAAATCGACGGGGGATTCTATTCGCACCGGGGAGCTGTTTTTT
TRBV5-6,few,TRBJ1-1,.,CASSPLATGLKDTEAFF,TGTGCCAGCAGCCCCCTGGCGACAGGTCTTAAGGACACTGAAGCTTTCTTT
TRBV29-1,.,TRBJ2-1,.,CSVEGGAVYNEQFF,TGCAGCGTGGAAGGGGGGGCGGTCTACAATGAGCAGTTCTTC
TRBV6-1,.,TRBJ1-2,.,CASSPAGPYGYGYTF,TGTGCCAGCAGTCCCGCAGGACCGTACGGCTATGGCTACACCTTC
TRBV14,.,TRBJ2-5,.,CASSRGDMESETQYF,TGTGCCAGCAGCCGAGGGGACATGGAGTCCGAGACCCAGTACTTC
TRBV6-1,.,TRBJ2-7,TRBD1,CAILSGTAYEQYF,TGTGCCATTTTATCGGGGACAGCCTACGAGCAGTACTTC
TRBV27,many,TRBJ1-6,.,CASSLPRNYNSPLHF,TGTGCCAGCAGCCTACCTCGGAACTATAATTCACCCCTCCACTTT
TRBV5-1,.,TRBJ2-3,.,CAGSLELAGTDTQYF,TGCGCCGGCAGCTTGGAGCTAGCCGGCACAGATACGCAGTATTTT
TRBV5-4,.,TRBJ2-7,.,CASSLAWGLRDEQYF,TGTGCCAGCAGCTTGGCCTGGGGACTGCGGGACGAGCAGTACTTC
TRBV6-5,.,TRBJ1-3,.,CASSPDRFPGNTIYF,TGTGCCAGCAGTCCCGACAGGTTCCCTGGAAACACCATATATTTT
TRBV19,few,TRBJ2-1,TRBD2,CASSIRTSGEQFF,TGTGCCAGTAGTATCCGGACTAGCGGCGAGCAGTTCTTC
TRBV6-1,.,TRBJ1-5,.,CASSVKGFSNQPQHF,TGTGCCAGCAGCGTTAAGGGGTTTAGCAATCAGCCCCAGCATTTT
TRBV6-1,.,TRBJ1-1,.,CASSVLHRNTEAFF,TGTGCCAGCAGTGTCCTACACCGGAACACTGAAGCTTTCTTT
TRBV12-5,.,TRBJ2-5,.,CASGLDEETQYF,TGTGCTAGTGGTTTGGACGAAGAGACCCAGTACTTC
TRBV6-1,.,TRBJ1-5,.,CASSEKTQPQHF,TGTGCCAGCAGTGAAAAAACTCAGCCCCAGCATTTT
TRBV9,.,TRBJ2-3,.,CASSVATDTQYF,TGTGCCAGCAGCGTAGCCACAGATACGCAGTATTTT
TRBV11-3,.,TRBJ2-2,TRBD1,CASSNRGSNTGELFF,TGTGCCAGCAGTAACAGGGGGTCGAACACCGGGGAGCTGTTTTTT
TRBV15,.,TRBJ2-5,.,CATSRVLAGGGETQYF,TGTGCCACCAGCAGAGTCCTGGCGGGTGGCGGGGAGACCCAGTACTTC
TRBV10-3,.,TRBJ2-3,.,CAISEGADTQYF,TGTGCCATCAGTGAGGGGGCAGATACGCAGTATTTT
TRBV7-9,.,TRBJ1-2,.,CASTYWVGTNYGYTF,TGTGCCAGTACCTATTGGGTAGGGACTAACTATGGCTACACCTTC
TRBV27,.,TRBJ1-2,TRBD1,CASSAGQGAFGYTF,TGTGCCAGCAGTGCGGGACAGGGGGCGTTTGGCTACACCTTC
TRBV5-6,.,TRBJ1-2,.,CASSLVVGGYTF,TGTGCCAGCAGCTTGGTGGTGGGTGGCTACACCTTC
TRBV6-4,.,TRBJ1-1,.,CASRDTRANTEAFF,TGTGCCAGCAGAGACACACGAGCGAACACTGAAGCTTTCTTT
TRBV19,.,TRBJ2-7,.,CASSQGYEQYF,TGTGCCAGTAGCCAGGGTTACGAGCAGTACTTC
TRBV19,.,TRBJ1-5,.,CASSSPWAGNQPQHF,TGTGCCAGTAGCTCTCCCTGGGCTGGCAATCAGCCCCAGCATTTT
TRBV10-1,.,TRBJ2-2,.,CASSEGGGTGELFF,TGCGCCAGCAGTGAAGGGGGAGGCACCGGGGAGCTGTTTTTT
TRBV29-1,.,TRBJ2-3,TRBD2,CSVGKSGGRTDTQYF,TGCAGCGTCGGGAAGAGCGGGGGCCGCACAGATACGCAGTATTTT
TRBV4-2,.,TRBJ2-1,TRBD2,CASSERTLAGNEQFF,TGTGCCAGCAGCGAAAGAACACTAGCGGGCAATGAGCAGTTCTTC
TRBV28,.,TRBJ2-6,.,CASSTTSGANVLTF,TGTGCCAGCAGTACCACCTCTGGGGCCAACGTCCTGACTTTC
TRBV5-1,.,TRBJ1-4,TRBD1,CASSYGTGDEKLFF,TGCGCCAGCAGCTATGGGACAGGGGACGAAAAACTGTTTTTT